Below are 25 T cell receptor beta chains sequenced from a single sample in a study of T cell responses to AZD1222 COVID-19 vaccine. Sequencing was performed with immunoSEQ multiplex PCR; in TCRdb, only in-frame clones are kept and a portion is missing. The sample consists of 25,000 to 35,000 clones, approximately 90% of them appearing once. Sequences were derived from peripheral blood, sampled on day 0 of AZD1222 vaccination. These TCRs come from an adult in good health.

In this sample, this clone turned up once. V gene TRBV30 combines with J gene TRBJ1-1; D not certain. CDR3 length: 13 amino acids. Per germline, CDR1 GTSNPN and CDR2 SVGIG (reference sequence). V was trimmed by 5 bases and J by 3 bases, leaving 13 bases between them. CDR3 coding DNA: TGTGCCTGGGCGAGTTTGGACCACACTGAAGCTTTCTTT. Its translation is CAWASLDHTEAFF.

The chain carries TRBV5-1 and TRBJ1-3; D gene uncertain. Trimming removed 4 bases at V and 0 bases at J, with 11 bases between. CDR1 and CDR2 from the germline V gene are SGHRS and YFSETQ. The CDR3 sequence is 15 residues long. The CDR3 loop is CASSPAVDSGNTIYF. The CDR3 DNA reads TGCGCCAGCAGCCCGGCAGTTGACTCTGGAAACACCATATATTTT.

The chain has TRBV7-2 and TRBJ1-2; D unresolved. The V end was cut by 0 bases, the J end by 5 bases, with 13 bases between. Germline-derived CDR1 and CDR2 are SGHTA and FQGNSA. CDR3 length equals 15 residues. CDR3 nucleotides: TGTGCCAGCAGCTTAGCGCGAGAAGGGAGGTATGGCTACACCTTC. The encoded protein is CASSLAREGRYGYTF. The full variable domain, in which reference TRBV7-2 and TRBJ1-2 provide the parts outside the CDR3, is GAGVSQSPSNKVTEKGKDVELRCDPISGHTALYWYRQSLGQGLEFLIYFQGNSAPDKSGLPSDRFSAERTGGSVSTLTIQRTQQEDSAVYLCASSLAREGRYGYTFGSGTRLTVV.

The chain combines TRBV30 with TRBJ2-7; D gene uncertain. This CDR3 spans 14 amino acids. V was pared by 2 bases and J by 1 base, with 12 bases between. Germline CDR1 reads GTSNPN; CDR2 reads SVGIG (reference sequence). The CDR3 bases are TGTGCCTGGAGTCCTGGGTCTCCATCCTACGAGCAGTACTTC. This encodes CAWSPGSPSYEQYF.

V gene TRBV29-1 combines with J gene TRBJ2-2, with TRBD1 matching over 8 bases. V was pared by 7 bases and J by 1 base, with 8 bases of the junction left unmatched. Germline values: CDR1 SQVTM, CDR2 ANQGSEA. This CDR3 has 15 residues. In DNA, the CDR3 is TGCAGCGCCCAAAGAGGGACAGGGAACACCGGGGAGCTGTTTTTT. It encodes CSAQRGTGNTGELFF.

The chain is built from TRBV7-2 and TRBJ1-3; TRBD1 might be the D (6 bases). Germline V gene data show CDR1 as SGHTA and CDR2 as FQGNSA. V was trimmed by 4 bases and J by 0 bases, leaving 13 bases between them. The CDR3 spans 16 residues. The CDR3 region is CASSSGVSSSGNTIYF. In nucleotides, the CDR3 is TGTGCCAGCAGCTCAGGGGTCAGTAGCTCTGGAAACACCATATATTTT.

The chain links TRBV10-3 to TRBJ2-3; no firm D call. Per germline, CDR1 ENHRY and CDR2 SYGVKD. Trimming took 6 bases from V and 1 from J, leaving 14 bases between them. The CDR3 extends over 15 amino acids. CDR3 protein: CAISKAIPGTDTQYF. The CDR3 coding sequence is TGTGCCATCAGCAAGGCAATCCCTGGCACAGATACGCAGTATTTT.

The V call is TRBV9, the J call TRBJ1-1, with TRBD1 identical over 9 bases. This CDR3 is 14 amino acids long. V trimming: 5 bases; J trimming: 4 bases; junction bases outside the gene matches: 6. CDR1 is SGDLS and CDR2 is YYNGEE in the germline V gene. The CDR3 here is CASSVQGAGTEAFF. In nucleotides, the CDR3 is TGTGCCAGCAGTGTACAGGGGGCGGGCACTGAAGCTTTCTTT.

The genes are TRBV3-1 (or the pseudogene TRBV3-2) and TRBJ1-6; maybe TRBD1 (5 bases). The V and J ends lost 0 bases and 6 bases respectively, with 12 bases between them. The CDR3 length is 16 residues. Germline V gene data show CDR1 as LGHDT and CDR2 as YNNKEL (reference sequence). The CDR3 coding sequence is TGTGCCAGCAGCCAAGATTCGCCAGGGACTAATTCACCCCTCCACTTT. Encoded protein: CASSQDSPGTNSPLHF.

The CDR3 loop reads CASSQVLQGAYGYTF. CDR3 nucleotide sequence: TGCGCCAGCAGCCAAGTCCTGCAAGGAGCCTATGGCTACACCTTC. The rearrangement links TRBV4-3 to TRBJ1-2; unclear D gene. The CDR3 consists of 15 residues. The V end was cut by 1 base, the J end by 4 bases, with 13 bases between. CDR1 LGHNA and CDR2 YSLEER come from the germline V gene.

This chain joins TRBV6-2 or TRBV6-3 and TRBJ1-5; 8 bases are a match to TRBD1. Germline CDR1 reads MNHEY; CDR2 reads SVGEGT. The V and J ends lost 6 bases and 3 bases, in that order; junction bases with no gene match: 7. This CDR3 contains 15 residues. The DNA of the CDR3 is TGTGCCAGCAGCCCCGGACAGGGCGACAATCAGCCCCAGCATTTT. It yields the protein CASSPGQGDNQPQHF.

This chain joins TRBV6-6 and TRBJ1-1; D possibly corresponds to TRBD1 (6 bases). CDR1 MNHNY and CDR2 SVGAGI come from the germline V gene (reference sequence). V shed 7 bases and J shed 11 bases, with 23 bases lying between them. The CDR3 consists of 14 residues. The CDR3 bases are TGTGCCAGCATCCCTACGGAAGTCAGGGGTCGCGCTTTCTTT. Amino acid sequence: CASIPTEVRGRAFF.

The chain joins TRBV11-3 to TRBJ2-1, with 12 bases lining up with TRBD2. The CDR3 is 15 amino acids. Trimming took 5 bases from V and 9 from J; bases not matched to a gene: 8. Germline V CDR1 and CDR2: SGHNT, YENEEA. In nucleotides, the CDR3 is TGTGCCAGCAGCCCCCTAGCGGGGGGGTTGGGTGAGCAGTTCTTC. Amino acid sequence: CASSPLAGGLGEQFF. The full variable domain, with the rest looked up from reference TRBV11-3 and TRBJ2-1, is EAGVVQSPRYKIIEKKQPVAFWCNPISGHNTLYWYLQNLGQGPELLIRYENEEAVDDSQLPKDRFSAERLKGVDSTLKIQPAELGDSAVYLCASSPLAGGLGEQFFGPGTRLTVL.

The rearrangement uses TRBV30 and TRBJ1-1, with D possibly being TRBD1 (5 bases). This CDR3 has 14 amino acids. The V end was cut by 0 bases, the J end by 10 bases, with 18 bases between. Looked up from germline, CDR1 is GTSNPN and CDR2 is SVGIG (reference sequence). The CDR3 loop is CAWSVPPPGGGAFF. The DNA for the CDR3 is TGTGCCTGGAGTGTACCCCCCCCCGGGGGAGGAGCTTTCTTT.

The J gene is TRBJ2-3, the V gene TRBV5-4; no reliable D call. V dropped 0 bases and J dropped 5 bases, with 10 bases sitting between them. This CDR3 comprises 14 residues. CDR1 is SGHNT, CDR2 YYREEE, per germline (reference sequence). The CDR3 DNA follows: TGTGCCAGCAGCTTGGGGTTAAGGGAAGATACGCAGTATTTT. The encoded protein is CASSLGLREDTQYF.

V and J are TRBV7-9 and TRBJ2-7; unclear D gene. Germline CDR1 reads SEHNR; CDR2 reads FQNEAQ (reference sequence). Trimming cost V 1 base and J 0 bases, with 7 bases left between them. CDR3 length: 14 residues. The CDR3: CASSLGHSSYEQYF. As DNA, the CDR3 is TGTGCCAGCAGCTTAGGCCACAGCTCCTACGAGCAGTACTTC.

The CDR3: CASSSSGTGSGELFF. The CDR3 DNA reads TGTGCCAGCAGTTCCTCCGGGACAGGGTCCGGGGAGCTGTTTTTT. The V and J genes are TRBV6-5 and TRBJ2-2; 9 bases fit TRBD1. Germline lookup yields CDR1 MNHEY and CDR2 SVGAGI. The V gene end was trimmed by 4 bases and the J gene end by 6 bases; junction bases not matched to a gene: 6. This CDR3 comprises 15 residues.

J is TRBJ2-1 and V is TRBV10-1; 8 nucleotides align to TRBD2. Germline-derived CDR1 and CDR2 are WNHNN and SYGVQD (reference sequence). The CDR3 is made up of 16 amino acids. Trimming took 2 bases from V and 0 from J; bases not matched to a gene: 3. CDR3 region: CASSEMRGVSYNEQFF. CDR3 bases: TGCGCCAGCAGTGAGATGCGGGGGGTCTCCTACAATGAGCAGTTCTTC.

The chain uses TRBV2 and TRBJ1-2, with D possibly matching TRBD1 (5 bases). The V and J ends lost 7 bases and 3 bases respectively, with 15 bases between them. In germline, CDR1 is SNHLY, CDR2 FYNNEI. The CDR3 loop spans 14 amino acids. CDR3 residues: CASKGTVLDYGYTF. CDR3 DNA: TGTGCCAGCAAGGGGACGGTACTAGACTATGGCTACACCTTC.

The chain uses TRBV7-9 and TRBJ2-1; D could derive from TRBD1 or TRBD2 (5 bases each). V was clipped by 3 bases and J by 2 bases, with 14 bases between them. CDR1 is SEHNR, CDR2 FQNEAQ, per germline (reference sequence). The CDR3 is made up of 16 amino acids. The CDR3 DNA follows: TGTGCCAGCAGCTTCCAAGGGGCTAGCACCTACAATGAGCAGTTCTTC. It specifies CASSFQGASTYNEQFF.

V is TRBV7-9 and J is TRBJ2-1, with 7 nucleotides matching TRBD2. The CDR3 is made up of 15 amino acids. The junction had 7 bases not matched to a gene; V was cut back by 5 bases and J by 3 bases. In germline, CDR1 is SEHNR, CDR2 FQNEAQ (reference sequence). The CDR3 region is CASSLGLGSYNEQFF. Written as DNA, the CDR3 is TGTGCCAGCAGCCTTGGACTAGGGAGCTACAATGAGCAGTTCTTC.

This chain links TRBV4-3 with TRBJ2-3; maybe TRBD1 (6 bases). CDR1 is LGHNA, CDR2 YSLEER, per germline. The CDR3 is 15 amino acids. Trimming cost V 0 bases and J 2 bases, with 9 bases left between them. Written as DNA, the CDR3 is TGCGCCAGCAGCCAAGACCAGGGGACCACAGATACGCAGTATTTT. Protein sequence: CASSQDQGTTDTQYF.

This clone was counted only a few times. J is TRBJ2-7 and V is TRBV4-1; D is uncertain. CDR3 length equals 14 residues. V shed 2 bases and J shed 2 bases, with 10 bases lying between them. Germline loops: CDR1 MGHRA, CDR2 YSYEKL. The CDR3 bases are TGCGCCAGCAGCCAACCGACGAATGCCTACGAGCAGTACTTC. It encodes CASSQPTNAYEQYF.

V and J are TRBV28 and TRBJ1-5; the D is unclear. There are 14 residues in the CDR3. V lost 5 bases, J lost 6 bases, and 14 bases lay in between. Germline lookup yields CDR1 MDHEN and CDR2 SYDVKM. CDR3 residues: CASSPRQAGQPQHF. DNA of the CDR3: TGTGCCAGCAGTCCGCGGCAGGCGGGTCAGCCCCAGCATTTT.

The rearrangement links TRBV4-3 to TRBJ2-1; unclear D gene. V lost 0 bases and J lost 5, with 5 bases in between. Germline CDR1 and CDR2: LGHNA and YSLEER. The length of the CDR3 is 13 residues. The CDR3 region is CASSQDHHNEQFF. In DNA, the CDR3 is TGCGCCAGCAGCCAAGATCACCACAATGAGCAGTTCTTC.